The rows below give T cell receptor beta chains drawn from one sample of a study of cytomegalovirus exposure and HLA in healthy donors. The method was immunoSEQ multiplex PCR; TCRdb's version includes in-frame clones alone and lacks a portion of them. The data show 150,000 to 200,000 clones, with over 60% seen just once and about 1% held by the top ten. Input material: PBMCs. The source is a woman aged 40 to 49 in good health and CMV-seronegative. CDR3s include the opening cysteine and the closing phenylalanine or tryptophan. The order of the fields is CDR3 DNA, CDR3 protein, V gene, J gene, D gene, clone size. The D gene is left open where the match is weak. Only some rows state a clone size, as once, few, many or a class for expanded clones.

CDR3nt: TGTGCCAGCAGCTTAAATGCGGGGGGTTACAATGAGCAGTTCTTC
CDR3aa: CASSLNAGGYNEQFF
v_gene: TRBV11-2
j_gene: TRBJ2-1
d_gene: TRBD2
abundance: once

CDR3nt: TGTGCCAGCAGCTTAGGAGTAGGGGGCGCGGAGACCCAGTACTTC
CDR3aa: CASSLGVGGAETQYF
v_gene: TRBV11-3
j_gene: TRBJ2-5
d_gene: TRBD1
abundance: .

CDR3nt: TGTGCCTGGAGTCCCCCTAGCGGGAGGCAAGAGACCCAGTACTTC
CDR3aa: CAWSPPSGRQETQYF
v_gene: TRBV30
j_gene: TRBJ2-5
d_gene: TRBD2
abundance: .

CDR3nt: TGTGCCAGTAGTATATCGGATCAGCCCCAGCATTTT
CDR3aa: CASSISDQPQHF
v_gene: TRBV19
j_gene: TRBJ1-5
d_gene: .
abundance: .

CDR3nt: TGTGCCAGTAGTCCAGGGACAAGGAATCAGCCCCAGCATTTT
CDR3aa: CASSPGTRNQPQHF
v_gene: TRBV19
j_gene: TRBJ1-5
d_gene: .
abundance: .

CDR3nt: TGTGCCAGCAGCTCCGCGGGACTAGCGGGAGGGCCCCAGTTCTTC
CDR3aa: CASSSAGLAGGPQFF
v_gene: TRBV11-3
j_gene: TRBJ2-1
d_gene: TRBD2
abundance: .

CDR3nt: TGTGCCAGCAGTGACACGACAGGGATGGGCTATGGCTACACCTTC
CDR3aa: CASSDTTGMGYGYTF
v_gene: TRBV6-4
j_gene: TRBJ1-2
d_gene: TRBD1
abundance: .

CDR3nt: TGTGCCAGCGCTGAGGGGGGGGCAGCAGGTGGCTACACCTTC
CDR3aa: CASAEGGAAGGYTF
v_gene: TRBV5-4
j_gene: TRBJ1-2
d_gene: .
abundance: .

CDR3nt: TGTGCCAGCAGCCACTTAGATACGCAGTATTTT
CDR3aa: CASSHLDTQYF
v_gene: TRBV6-5
j_gene: TRBJ2-3
d_gene: .
abundance: few

CDR3nt: TGTGCCAGCAGCTTCCGGACAGTCTATGGCTACACCTTC
CDR3aa: CASSFRTVYGYTF
v_gene: TRBV5-4
j_gene: TRBJ1-2
d_gene: .
abundance: few

CDR3nt: TGCGCCAGCAGCTTGGCGCTAGCGGGTGAGCAGTTCTTC
CDR3aa: CASSLALAGEQFF
v_gene: TRBV5-1
j_gene: TRBJ2-1
d_gene: TRBD2
abundance: few

CDR3nt: TGTGCCAGCAGCCTCCGACCGGGAGATACGCAGTATTTT
CDR3aa: CASSLRPGDTQYF
v_gene: TRBV9
j_gene: TRBJ2-3
d_gene: .
abundance: few

CDR3nt: TGTGCCAGCAGGGCCGGGACAGGCTCCTACAATGAGCAGTTCTTC
CDR3aa: CASRAGTGSYNEQFF
v_gene: TRBV6-1
j_gene: TRBJ2-1
d_gene: TRBD1
abundance: .

CDR3nt: TGTGCCAGCAGTTTTTTCCATGGAGGGAACACTGAAGCTTTCTTT
CDR3aa: CASSFFHGGNTEAFF
v_gene: TRBV6-5
j_gene: TRBJ1-1
d_gene: .
abundance: .

CDR3nt: TGTGCCAGTAGTATACCTGGCAGGGGGACAGATACGCAGTATTTT
CDR3aa: CASSIPGRGTDTQYF
v_gene: TRBV19
j_gene: TRBJ2-3
d_gene: TRBD1
abundance: .

CDR3nt: TGTGCCAGCAGCTTTACTAGCGGGAAAAATGAGCAGTTCTTC
CDR3aa: CASSFTSGKNEQFF
v_gene: TRBV11-2
j_gene: TRBJ2-1
d_gene: TRBD2
abundance: .

CDR3nt: TGTGCCAGTAGGACAGGGTTGAAGGTCTATGGCTACACCTTC
CDR3aa: CASRTGLKVYGYTF
v_gene: TRBV19
j_gene: TRBJ1-2
d_gene: TRBD1
abundance: .

CDR3nt: TGTGCCAGCAGCTTAAACGGTTTGATGGATTCACCCCTCCACTTT
CDR3aa: CASSLNGLMDSPLHF
v_gene: TRBV7-8
j_gene: TRBJ1-6
d_gene: .
abundance: .

CDR3nt: TGTTCCAGCAGCGGTCGACAGGGACTAGACTATGGCTACACCTTC
CDR3aa: CSSSGRQGLDYGYTF
v_gene: TRBV7-9
j_gene: TRBJ1-2
d_gene: TRBD1
abundance: once

CDR3nt: TGCGCCAGCAGCCAAGGTCACAGCTTGAATCAGCCCCAGCATTTT
CDR3aa: CASSQGHSLNQPQHF
v_gene: TRBV4-3
j_gene: TRBJ1-5
d_gene: .
abundance: .

CDR3nt: TGTGCCGTAATCGGGGACACTGAAGCTTTCTTT
CDR3aa: CAVIGDTEAFF
v_gene: TRBV19
j_gene: TRBJ1-1
d_gene: .
abundance: .

CDR3nt: TGTGCCAGCAGCTTAGAAGCGAACACTGAAGCTTTCTTT
CDR3aa: CASSLEANTEAFF
v_gene: TRBV11-3
j_gene: TRBJ1-1
d_gene: .
abundance: .

CDR3nt: TGTGCCAGCTCACCCTCGGCCGACAGGTCGGCCCAGCATTTT
CDR3aa: CASSPSADRSAQHF
v_gene: TRBV18
j_gene: TRBJ1-5
d_gene: .
abundance: .

CDR3nt: TGTGCCAGCAGTTACGGGGACAGGGGCAGGAACATTCAGTACTTC
CDR3aa: CASSYGDRGRNIQYF
v_gene: TRBV6-5
j_gene: TRBJ2-4
d_gene: TRBD1
abundance: .

CDR3nt: TGTGCCAGCAGTCCTACAGGGGGGTGGGAGACCCAGTACTTC
CDR3aa: CASSPTGGWETQYF
v_gene: TRBV27
j_gene: TRBJ2-5
d_gene: TRBD1
abundance: .

CDR3nt: TGCAGCGTTGACAGGCCGAGCTATGGCTACACCTTC
CDR3aa: CSVDRPSYGYTF
v_gene: TRBV29-1
j_gene: TRBJ1-2
d_gene: .
abundance: once

CDR3nt: TGTGCCAGCAGCTTAACAGGGGGGGATCCCCCCTGCGAGCAGTACTTC
CDR3aa: CASSLTGGDPPCEQYF
v_gene: TRBV7-3
j_gene: TRBJ2-7
d_gene: .
abundance: .

CDR3nt: TGTGCCAGCAGACTACGGGACACACTAGACACTGAAGCTTTCTTT
CDR3aa: CASRLRDTLDTEAFF
v_gene: TRBV27
j_gene: TRBJ1-1
d_gene: .
abundance: .

CDR3nt: TGTGCCAGCAGTTACGCCTCGGGGGTAGAGACCCAGTACTTC
CDR3aa: CASSYASGVETQYF
v_gene: TRBV6-5
j_gene: TRBJ2-5
d_gene: .
abundance: .

CDR3nt: TGTGCCTGGAGTACATCGCCCGGGGAGCTGTTTTTT
CDR3aa: CAWSTSPGELFF
v_gene: TRBV30
j_gene: TRBJ2-2
d_gene: .
abundance: .

CDR3nt: TGCGCCAGCAGCCAAGATCGCGGACAGGGGGCGCATGAGCAGTACTTC
CDR3aa: CASSQDRGQGAHEQYF
v_gene: TRBV4-3
j_gene: TRBJ2-7
d_gene: TRBD1
abundance: .

CDR3nt: TGTGCCAGCAGCTTAGCGGGACAGGGATCAGTGATGGATACGCAGTATTTT
CDR3aa: CASSLAGQGSVMDTQYF
v_gene: TRBV11-3
j_gene: TRBJ2-3
d_gene: TRBD1
abundance: .

CDR3nt: TGTGCCAGCTCGTCGTCGGTAAGCGTAACTAGCACAGATACGCAGTATTTT
CDR3aa: CASSSSVSVTSTDTQYF
v_gene: TRBV5-6
j_gene: TRBJ2-3
d_gene: .
abundance: .

CDR3nt: TGTGCCAGCAGTGTCGGTGAAAAACTGTTTTTT
CDR3aa: CASSVGEKLFF
v_gene: TRBV25-1
j_gene: TRBJ1-4
d_gene: .
abundance: .

CDR3nt: TGTGCCAGCAGCCTCAGGACTAGCGGGAGAACAGATACGCAGTATTTT
CDR3aa: CASSLRTSGRTDTQYF
v_gene: TRBV7-2
j_gene: TRBJ2-3
d_gene: TRBD2
abundance: few

CDR3nt: TGCGCCAGCAGCCAAGATTCACCTAGCGTACGCAATGAGCAGTTCTTC
CDR3aa: CASSQDSPSVRNEQFF
v_gene: TRBV4-1
j_gene: TRBJ2-1
d_gene: .
abundance: .

CDR3nt: TGTGCCAGCAGCCCGGGACTAGCGGGAGGATCCAAAAACATTCAGTACTTC
CDR3aa: CASSPGLAGGSKNIQYF
v_gene: TRBV9
j_gene: TRBJ2-4
d_gene: TRBD2
abundance: once

CDR3nt: TGTGCCAGCAGCGCCTCCCAGAAGCAGTTCTTC
CDR3aa: CASSASQKQFF
v_gene: TRBV7-2
j_gene: TRBJ2-1
d_gene: .
abundance: .

CDR3nt: TGTGCCAGCAGTTTGGTGGCCCCCCCCCGCGATACGCAGTATTTT
CDR3aa: CASSLVAPPRDTQYF
v_gene: TRBV6-5
j_gene: TRBJ2-3
d_gene: .
abundance: .

CDR3nt: TGTGCCAGCAGCGTGACTAGCGCGGATACGCAGTATTTT
CDR3aa: CASSVTSADTQYF
v_gene: TRBV7-9
j_gene: TRBJ2-3
d_gene: TRBD2
abundance: .

CDR3nt: TGTGCCAGCAGTGAGGCTAGCGGGAGGGATTCAGATACGCAGTATTTT
CDR3aa: CASSEASGRDSDTQYF
v_gene: TRBV2
j_gene: TRBJ2-3
d_gene: TRBD2
abundance: .

CDR3nt: TGTGCCGGCACGACTAGCTCAGCCGGGGAGCTGTTTTTT
CDR3aa: CAGTTSSAGELFF
v_gene: TRBV7-9
j_gene: TRBJ2-2
d_gene: TRBD2
abundance: .

CDR3nt: TGTGCCAGTATACAGGGAGTGATGACCGGGGAGCTGTTTTTT
CDR3aa: CASIQGVMTGELFF
v_gene: TRBV19
j_gene: TRBJ2-2
d_gene: .
abundance: once

CDR3nt: TGTGCCAGCAGCAACAGACAGGTACACACAGATACGCAGTATTTT
CDR3aa: CASSNRQVHTDTQYF
v_gene: TRBV7-9
j_gene: TRBJ2-3
d_gene: .
abundance: .

CDR3nt: TGTGCCAGCAGCTTAGAACTAGCGGGCGCTAGCACAGATACGCAGTATTTT
CDR3aa: CASSLELAGASTDTQYF
v_gene: TRBV5-4
j_gene: TRBJ2-3
d_gene: TRBD2
abundance: .

CDR3nt: TGTGCCAGTAATGCGGGGACAGCTAGCAATCAGCCCCAGCATTTT
CDR3aa: CASNAGTASNQPQHF
v_gene: TRBV19
j_gene: TRBJ1-5
d_gene: TRBD1
abundance: .

CDR3nt: TGTGCCAGCAGCCCAGGACTTAGTTCACCCCTCCACTTT
CDR3aa: CASSPGLSSPLHF
v_gene: TRBV5-6
j_gene: TRBJ1-6
d_gene: .
abundance: .